These 30 T cell receptor beta chains originate from one sample sequenced in a study of identifying expanded T cells in peripheral blood. The data were produced by immunoSEQ multiplex PCR, yet TCRdb's version contains in-frame clones alone and is incomplete. The sample lists 45,000 to 65,000 clones; around 82% were seen once. The source material was blood. The receptors were gathered from a person aged 18 to 70 in good health.

The J gene is TRBJ1-4, the V gene TRBV7-9, with 9 nucleotides matching TRBD1. The CDR3 consists of 16 residues. The germline V gene encodes CDR1 SEHNR and CDR2 FQNEAQ (reference sequence). The V and J ends lost 1 base and 0 bases, in that order; junction bases with no gene match: 0. This chain's CDR3 is CASSLGDRATNEKLFF. CDR3 DNA sequence: TGTGCCAGCAGCTTAGGGGACAGGGCAACTAATGAAAAACTGTTTTTT.

This clone is categorized as medium-sized. The rearrangement joins TRBV5-4 to TRBJ1-4, with TRBD1 matching 7 bases. CDR1 is SGHNT, CDR2 YYREEE, per germline (reference sequence). V was pared by 4 bases and J by 6 bases, with 9 bases of the junction left unmatched. The CDR3 loop spans 15 amino acids. The CDR3 here is CASSNNRGIDEKLFF. The CDR3 DNA is TGTGCCAGCAGCAACAACAGGGGCATAGATGAAAAACTGTTTTTT.

The chain recombines TRBV9 with TRBJ2-3; the D gene is possibly TRBD2 (6 bases). Trimming cost V 3 bases and J 1 base, with 12 bases left between them. CDR3 length: 15 amino acids. CDR1 and CDR2 (germline): SGDLS, YYNGEE. The CDR3 DNA reads as TGTGCCAGCAGCGACCGCCCGGGGGGCACAGATACGCAGTATTTT. It yields the protein CASSDRPGGTDTQYF.

V is TRBV7-2 and J is TRBJ1-3; possibly TRBD1 for D (5 bases). Germline V gene data show CDR1 as SGHTA and CDR2 as FQGNSA. Trimming took 5 bases from V and 0 from J, leaving 17 bases between them. This CDR3 is built from 17 residues. The CDR3 DNA follows: TGTGCCAGCAGCCTAACCGGGACGGATAGCTCTGGAAACACCATATATTTT. It specifies CASSLTGTDSSGNTIYF. The variable domain in full, completed from reference TRBV7-2 and TRBJ1-3, reads GAGVSQSPSNKVTEKGKDVELRCDPISGHTALYWYRQSLGQGLEFLIYFQGNSAPDKSGLPSDRFSAERTGGSVSTLTIQRTQQEDSAVYLCASSLTGTDSSGNTIYFGEGSWLTVV.

The rearrangement uses TRBV5-1 and TRBJ1-1; D unresolved. Germline V gives CDR1 SGHRS, CDR2 YFSETQ. The CDR3 runs to 13 residues. Trimming shortened V by 5 bases and J by 1 base, and 9 bases separated the two germline ends. The CDR3 nucleotides read TGCGCCAGCAGTCAGGACGCGAACACTGAAGCTTTCTTT. Residues: CASSQDANTEAFF.

J is TRBJ2-2 and V is TRBV9; 8 nucleotides align to TRBD2. Trimming took 6 bases from V and 2 from J; bases not matched to a gene: 6. Germline loops: CDR1 SGDLS, CDR2 YYNGEE. The CDR3 covers 15 residues. The CDR3 here is CASTGGTRNTGELFF. DNA of the CDR3: TGTGCCAGCACGGGGGGGACAAGAAACACCGGGGAGCTGTTTTTT.

The rearrangement links TRBV2 to TRBJ2-2; TRBD2 agrees at 7 bases. The germline V gene has CDR1 SNHLY and CDR2 FYNNEI. The CDR3 extends over 15 amino acids. J was trimmed by 2 bases and V by 2 bases; bases with no gene match: 2. The DNA for the CDR3 is TGTGCCAGCAGTGAAAGAGCGGGAAACACCGGGGAGCTGTTTTTT. As protein: CASSERAGNTGELFF.

The chain joins TRBV19 to TRBJ1-1; 10 bases fit TRBD1. The V segment lost 7 bases and the J segment 0 bases; nucleotides outside the gene matches: 11. This CDR3 has 17 amino acids. Germline V gene sequence: CDR1 LNHDA, CDR2 SQIVND (reference sequence). In DNA form, the CDR3 reads TGTGCCAGTATTGGGACAGGGGAGTGGAATATGAACACTGAAGCTTTCTTT. Its protein product is CASIGTGEWNMNTEAFF. The full variable domain, rest sourced from reference TRBV19 and TRBJ1-1, is DGGITQSPKYLFRKEGQNVTLSCEQNLNHDAMYWYRQDPGQGLRLIYYSQIVNDFQKGDIAEGYSVSREKKESFPLTVTSAQKNPTAFYLCASIGTGEWNMNTEAFFGQGTRLTVV.

The chain uses TRBV18 and TRBJ2-3; the match to TRBD2 covers 8 bases. CDR1 is KGHSH and CDR2 is LQKENI in the germline V gene. Trimming at V came to 5 bases and at J to 4 bases, leaving 11 bases not matched to a gene. The CDR3 totals 16 residues. CDR3: CASSFSGSRFSDTQYF. The CDR3 nucleotides read TGTGCCAGCTCATTCAGCGGGAGTCGGTTCTCAGATACGCAGTATTTT.

The chain carries TRBV5-1 and TRBJ2-1; tentative D call: TRBD2 (5 bases). The germline CDR1 and CDR2 sequences are SGHRS and YFSETQ. V gave up 4 bases and J gave up 5 bases, with 13 bases separating them. The CDR3 runs 14 residues. For the CDR3, the DNA is TGCGCCAGCAGCCCGTTGGACGGGAACAATGAGCAGTTCTTC. Amino acid sequence: CASSPLDGNNEQFF.

The V call is TRBV6-4, the J call TRBJ2-1; a possible D gene is TRBD1 (6 bases). V lost 2 bases and J 10 bases, leaving 15 bases between the germline ends. Germline V gives CDR1 MRHNA, CDR2 SNTAGT. The CDR3 runs 14 residues. The CDR3 protein is CASSDAPGADEQFF. CDR3 bases: TGTGCCAGCAGTGACGCCCCAGGGGCTGACGAGCAGTTCTTC.

The V and J genes are TRBV7-8 and TRBJ1-5, with D possibly being TRBD1 (5 bases). The length of the CDR3 is 17 residues. Germline V gene sequence: CDR1 SGHVS, CDR2 FQNEAQ. V was clipped by 5 bases and J by 9 bases, with 26 bases between them. In DNA form, the CDR3 reads TGTGCCAGCAGCAAGCAAGACGGGGCTTGGAATCCCCTGCCCCAGCATTTT. Encoded protein: CASSKQDGAWNPLPQHF.

The chain has TRBV27 and TRBJ2-3, with D perhaps TRBD1 (6 bases). Germline loops: CDR1 MNHEY, CDR2 SMNVEV (reference sequence). V gave up 0 bases and J gave up 6 bases, with 10 bases separating them. The CDR3 is made up of 14 amino acids. The CDR3 nucleotides read TGTGCCAGCAGTTTATCGGACAGTGAGGATACGCAGTATTTT. This gives the protein CASSLSDSEDTQYF.

The J gene is TRBJ2-7, the V gene TRBV9; 8 positions match TRBD1. The CDR3 loop spans 14 amino acids. The ends lost 6 bases at V and 5 bases at J; junction bases unmatched: 10. Germline assignment: CDR1 SGDLS and CDR2 YYNGEE. CDR3 protein: CASNGGTGRHEQYF. The CDR3 nucleotides read TGTGCCAGCAACGGCGGGACAGGTCGACACGAGCAGTACTTC.

This clone came up a few times. This chain joins TRBV5-1 and TRBJ1-3; D remains unclear. Germline V lookup: CDR1 SGHRS, CDR2 YFSETQ. V lost 1 base, J lost 0 bases, and 11 bases lay in between. This CDR3 has 16 amino acids. For the CDR3, the DNA is TGCGCCAGCAGCTTGTTCAGTGCCATCTCTGGAAACACCATATATTTT. It translates to CASSLFSAISGNTIYF.

This chain uses TRBV4-3 with TRBJ2-5; D is ambiguous. This CDR3 contains 13 residues. V lost 0 bases and J lost 4, with 6 bases in between. CDR1 is LGHNA and CDR2 is YSLEER in the germline V gene. CDR3 loop: CASSQDGVETQYF. The CDR3 bases are TGCGCCAGCAGCCAAGATGGCGTAGAGACCCAGTACTTC.

This chain uses TRBV15 with TRBJ1-2, with 10 positions matching TRBD1. This CDR3 contains 15 residues. V was pared by 3 bases and J by 2 bases, with 3 bases of the junction left unmatched. The V gene's germline CDR1 is LNHNV and CDR2 YYDKDF (reference sequence). Here the CDR3 DNA reads TGTGCCACCAGCAGCGGACAGGGGGGAAACTATGGCTACACCTTC. Translated, it gives CATSSGQGGNYGYTF. Using reference TRBV15 and TRBJ1-2 for the parts outside the CDR3, the full variable domain is DAMVIQNPRYQVTQFGKPVTLSCSQTLNHNVMYWYQQKSSQAPKLLFHYYDKDFNNEADTPDNFQSRRPNTSFCFLDIRSPGLGDTAMYLCATSSGQGGNYGYTFGSGTRLTVV.

The V gene is TRBV5-1, the J gene TRBJ2-1; D uncertain. The CDR3 has 16 residues. Trimming removed 4 bases at V and 1 base at J, with 15 bases between. The germline V gene encodes CDR1 SGHRS and CDR2 YFSETQ. For the CDR3, the DNA is TGCGCCAGCAGCCGCGGACCAGCCGTATCCTACAATGAGCAGTTCTTC. Translation gives CASSRGPAVSYNEQFF.

The V call is TRBV7-3, the J call TRBJ2-7, with D possibly being TRBD2 (5 bases). Trimming took 5 bases from V and 2 from J, leaving 22 bases between them. Germline lookup yields CDR1 SGHTA and CDR2 FQGTGA. The CDR3 length is 17 residues. CDR3 loop: CASSPKDRGKYTYEQYV. Here the CDR3 DNA reads TGTGCCAGCAGCCCGAAGGACCGGGGAAAATATACCTACGAGCAGTACGTC.

This sequence joins TRBV10-2 and TRBJ2-2; D unclear. The CDR3 is 17 amino acids. Trimming pared 0 bases from V and 0 bases from J, leaving 11 bases between. The V gene's germline CDR1 is WSHSY and CDR2 SAAADI. Here the CDR3 DNA reads TGCGCCAGCAGTGAGTCGAATGAGGTGCCGAACACCGGGGAGCTGTTTTTT. It encodes CASSESNEVPNTGELFF.

J is TRBJ2-3 and V is TRBV21-1; TRBD1, the table's D call, was not compared with the DNA. TRBV21-1 is a known pseudogene. This CDR3 contains 15 residues. CDR3 coding DNA: TGTGCCAGCAGCAAAGGGGGACACAACACAGATACGCAGTATTTT. Protein product: CASSKGGHNTDTQYF.

The J gene is TRBJ1-2, the V gene TRBV29-1; the D gene is possibly TRBD1 (5 bases). The CDR3 contains 13 residues. Trimming took 2 bases from V and 10 from J, leaving 17 bases between them. Per the germline V gene, CDR1 is SQVTM and CDR2 is ANQGSEA. CDR3 in DNA: TGCAGCGTTGAAAACGACAGCAGGACCTACTACACCTTC. Translated, it gives CSVENDSRTYYTF.

The chain uses TRBV30 and TRBJ2-3; D is tentatively TRBD1 or TRBD2 (5 bases each). The germline gives CDR1 GTSNPN, CDR2 SVGIG (reference sequence). V was shortened by 3 bases and J by 5 bases, with 15 bases between the two germline ends. This CDR3 is 14 amino acids long. The CDR3 DNA sequence: TGTGCCTGGAGACCAGGGTGGGGGAAAGATACGCAGTATTTT. This encodes CAWRPGWGKDTQYF.

The chain links TRBV2 to TRBJ2-3; TRBD1 matches at 10 bases. Germline CDR1 SNHLY, CDR2 FYNNEI. The CDR3 covers 18 residues. Trimming removed 8 bases from V and 2 bases from J; junction bases left unmatched: 16. CDR3 DNA: TGTGCCAGCGAAATAAGCCCGGGGGGACAGGGGATCACAGATACGCAGTATTTT. Protein sequence: CASEISPGGQGITDTQYF. Full variable domain (missing parts from reference TRBV2 and TRBJ2-3): EPEVTQTPSHQVTQMGQEVILRCVPISNHLYFYWYRQILGQKVEFLVSFYNNEISEKSEIFDDQFSVERPDGSNFTLKIRSTKLEDSAMYFCASEISPGGQGITDTQYFGPGTRLTVL.

The sample holds a few counts of this clone. The V and J genes are TRBV4-2 and TRBJ1-1; TRBD1 is a possible D gene (6 bases). Germline CDR1 is LGHNA and CDR2 is YNFKEQ. The CDR3 has 15 amino acids. V lost 4 bases, J lost 5 bases, and 17 bases lay in between. The CDR3 sequence is CASSPELGRGTEAFF. The CDR3 bases are TGTGCCAGCAGCCCGGAGTTGGGCAGGGGAACTGAAGCTTTCTTT.

The chain recombines TRBV5-4 with TRBJ2-7; 8 nucleotides agree with TRBD1. J was trimmed by 9 bases and V by 0 bases; bases with no gene match: 11. This CDR3 comprises 15 residues. Germline V lookup: CDR1 SGHNT, CDR2 YYREEE (reference sequence). CDR3 sequence: CASSLAGRGHSGQYF. CDR3 DNA: TGTGCCAGCAGCTTGGCCGGCAGGGGGCATAGCGGGCAGTACTTC.

Only one count was recorded for this clone. DNA of the CDR3: TGTGCCAGCAGTTTGACTCCTAGCGGAACCCCGGATACGCAGTATTTT. Protein sequence: CASSLTPSGTPDTQYF. The chain uses TRBV6-5 and TRBJ2-3; TRBD2 matches 7 bases. The CDR3 length is 16 residues. Losses at the gene ends were 4 bases for V and 6 bases for J; bases not matched to a gene: 13. Germline V lookup: CDR1 MNHEY, CDR2 SVGAGI.

This chain joins TRBV7-2 and TRBJ2-1, with a tentative D call TRBD2 (7 bases). V was clipped by 10 bases and J by 7 bases, with 17 bases between them. The germline V gene has CDR1 SGHTA and CDR2 FQGNSA. This CDR3 contains 13 residues. CDR3 loop: CAKGRGPGNEQFF. DNA for the CDR3: TGTGCCAAAGGGCGGGGGCCGGGGAATGAGCAGTTCTTC.

This clone showed up just once. The rearrangement uses TRBV7-2 and TRBJ1-1; maybe TRBD1 (6 bases). Germline V gives CDR1 SGHTA, CDR2 FQGNSA. V dropped 3 bases and J dropped 2 bases, with 13 bases sitting between them. CDR3 length: 15 amino acids. Here the CDR3 DNA reads TGTGCCAGCAGCTTGGAGGCACAGGGAAACACTGAAGCTTTCTTT. Protein sequence: CASSLEAQGNTEAFF. Drawing the rest from reference TRBV7-2 and TRBJ1-1, the complete variable domain is GAGVSQSPSNKVTEKGKDVELRCDPISGHTALYWYRQSLGQGLEFLIYFQGNSAPDKSGLPSDRFSAERTGGSVSTLTIQRTQQEDSAVYLCASSLEAQGNTEAFFGQGTRLTVV.

The chain recombines TRBV6-5 with TRBJ1-1; the D gene is possibly TRBD1 (5 bases). The length of the CDR3 is 14 residues. Trimming took off 0 bases at V and 5 bases at J, with 10 bases between the two ends. Germline V gene lookup returns CDR1 MNHEY and CDR2 SVGAGI. CDR3 protein: CASSYSTGGTEAFF. As DNA, the CDR3 is TGTGCCAGCAGTTACTCAACAGGAGGAACTGAAGCTTTCTTT.